The 30 T cell receptor beta chains reported below all come from one sample, sequenced in a study of T-cell reconstitution after alpha-beta-depleted transplantation in children. A library of TCRbeta sequences, prepared with unique molecular identifiers, was generated. TCRdb reprocessed the PCR reads via MiXCR and lists one record per CDR3 protein. The sample has roughly 220,000 distinct CDR3 sequences; roughly a tenth are singletons. The sequences come from PBMCs from the stem cell graft donor, collected from the stem cell graft. The receptor set was obtained from a human donor who donated a stem cell graft to a child with SCID.

V gene TRBV11-1 combines with J gene TRBJ2-3; 11 bases line up with TRBD2. Germline lookup yields CDR1 SGHAT and CDR2 FQDESV (reference sequence). After removal of 2 bases from V and 1 base from J, the junction contained 11 bases not matched to a gene. The CDR3 loop spans 19 amino acids. The CDR3 DNA is TGTGCCAGCAGCTTAAGGGGGGGACTAGCGGTTGGAGGCACAGATACGCAGTATTTT. Translated: CASSLRGGLAVGGTDTQYF.

The table lists this clonotype with many counts. The chain is built from TRBV5-1 and TRBJ2-3; D is unresolved. Trimming cost V 2 bases and J 6 bases, with 10 bases left between them. This CDR3 contains 13 residues. Germline values: CDR1 SGHRS, CDR2 YFSETQ. CDR3 in amino acids: CASSFWQMDTQYF. The CDR3, as DNA: TGCGCCAGCAGCTTCTGGCAGATGGATACGCAGTATTTT. Complete variable domain (other parts from reference TRBV5-1 and TRBJ2-3): KAGVTQTPRYLIKTRGQQVTLSCSPISGHRSVSWYQQTPGQGLQFLFEYFSETQRNKGNFPGRFSGRQFSNSRSEMNVSTLELGDSALYLCASSFWQMDTQYFGPGTRLTVL.

This clonotype has at least ten counts. This rearrangement joins TRBV5-1 to TRBJ1-4; D ambiguous. This CDR3 contains 14 residues. Germline CDR1 reads SGHRS; CDR2 reads YFSETQ. V was pared by 0 bases and J by 4 bases, with 7 bases between. This CDR3 reads CASSLANSNEKLFF. The CDR3 nucleotides are TGCGCCAGCAGCTTGGCAAACAGTAATGAAAAACTGTTTTTT. Supplemented by reference TRBV5-1 and TRBJ1-4, the full variable domain reads KAGVTQTPRYLIKTRGQQVTLSCSPISGHRSVSWYQQTPGQGLQFLFEYFSETQRNKGNFPGRFSGRQFSNSRSEMNVSTLELGDSALYLCASSLANSNEKLFFGSGTQLSVL.

This clonotype was detected many times. The genes are TRBV12-3 or TRBV12-4 and TRBJ1-1; D uncertain. The CDR3 is 12 amino acids. The V and J ends lost 3 bases and 2 bases respectively, with 4 bases between them. CDR3 amino acids: CASSFPNTEAFF. The CDR3 region has the DNA TGTGCCAGCAGTTTTCCCAACACTGAAGCTTTCTTT.

This clonotype was recorded at least ten times. The V call is TRBV5-1, the J call TRBJ1-2; no firm D call. Trimming shortened V by 1 base and J by 3 bases, and 7 bases separated the two germline ends. The germline V gene encodes CDR1 SGHRS and CDR2 YFSETQ. The CDR3 runs to 13 residues. CDR3 nucleotides: TGCGCCAGCAGCTTGATCTCGGACTATGGCTACACCTTC. It encodes CASSLISDYGYTF.

At least ten counts were recorded for this clonotype. This CDR3 reads CSVGPGPETQYF. In DNA form, the CDR3 reads TGCAGTGTCGGGCCTGGGCCGGAGACCCAGTACTTC. This chain links TRBV20-1 with TRBJ2-5; D unresolved. Between the trimmed V and J ends, which lost 7 bases and 5 bases, there was a span of 14 bases. The germline CDR1 and CDR2 sequences are DFQATT and SNEGSKA (reference sequence). This CDR3 spans 12 amino acids.

In this sample, this clonotype turned up many times. The chain is built from TRBV20-1 and TRBJ2-5; perhaps TRBD1 as D (6 bases). Germline lookup yields CDR1 DFQATT and CDR2 SNEGSKA (reference sequence). This CDR3 is built from 14 residues. Trimming removed 2 bases from V and 2 bases from J, with 12 bases in between. The CDR3 reads CSARQDSLQETQYF. The CDR3 DNA follows: TGCAGTGCTAGACAGGACAGCTTACAAGAGACCCAGTACTTC.

This clonotype was recorded at least ten times. V is TRBV7-6 and J is TRBJ2-1; possibly TRBD2 for D (5 bases). The CDR3 is 15 residues long. Germline V lookup: CDR1 SGHVS, CDR2 FNYEAQ. Trimming took 3 bases from V and 7 from J, leaving 16 bases between them. This CDR3 reads CASSLGSNPGNEQFF. The CDR3 bases are TGTGCCAGCAGCTTGGGGAGCAACCCTGGGAATGAGCAGTTCTTC.

The chain has TRBV30 and TRBJ1-1; D not certain. The V end lost 3 bases, the J end lost 0 bases, and 20 bases lay between the germline ends. The CDR3 extends over 17 amino acids. Germline V gene data show CDR1 as GTSNPN and CDR2 as SVGIG (reference sequence). The CDR3 loop is CAWSSPQTGFMNTEAFF. The CDR3 nucleotides are TGTGCCTGGAGCTCACCCCAAACGGGGTTCATGAACACTGAAGCTTTCTTT.

The sample holds a few counts of this clonotype. This chain joins TRBV5-6 and TRBJ2-5; TRBD1 might be the D (6 bases). The CDR3 is made up of 16 amino acids. From germline, CDR1 is SGHDT and CDR2 YYEEEE. The V end lost 1 base, the J end lost 0 bases, and 13 bases lay between the germline ends. DNA for the CDR3: TGTGCCAGCAGCTTGACCCGGGACATGTACCAAGAGACCCAGTACTTC. This sequence encodes CASSLTRDMYQETQYF.

This clonotype has at least ten counts. The V call is TRBV25-1, the J call TRBJ1-2; 12 bases are a match to TRBD1. This CDR3 spans 14 amino acids. The germline CDR1 and CDR2 sequences are MGHDK and SYGVNS. V trimming: 3 bases; J trimming: 8 bases; junction bases outside the gene matches: 4. For the CDR3, the DNA is TGTGCCAGCAGTGACGGGGGACAGGGGGCCGGCTACACCTTC. Its protein product is CASSDGGQGAGYTF.

This clonotype was counted at least ten times. The chain links TRBV29-1 to TRBJ2-1; TRBD2 aligns across 9 bases. The CDR3 has 15 residues. V dropped 3 bases and J dropped 7; count of bases not matched to a gene: 10. CDR1 and CDR2 (germline): SQVTM, ANQGSEA. CDR3 DNA sequence: TGCAGCGTTGATGGCGGGGGGGCCACTGGGAATGAGCAGTTCTTC. Amino acid sequence: CSVDGGGATGNEQFF.

In regard to this clonotype: Given a much more abundant clone one base away, this may be a read error. This chain connects TRBV5-6 to TRBJ2-3; 15 bases align to TRBD2. The V gene end was trimmed by 4 bases and the J gene end by 10 bases; junction bases not matched to a gene: 16. The CDR3 covers 18 residues. Germline CDR1 reads SGHDT; CDR2 reads YYEEEE. The CDR3: CASSRTSGGASRGYSQYF. CDR3 DNA: TGTGCCAGCAGCCGGACTAGCGGGGGGGCCTCCCGAGGATATTCGCAGTATTTT.

This clonotype showed up many times. V and J are TRBV5-1 and TRBJ2-7; D is possibly TRBD1 (7 bases). Germline CDR1 and CDR2: SGHRS and YFSETQ. V lost 0 bases and J 1 base, leaving 11 bases between the germline ends. The CDR3 runs 15 residues. The CDR3 coding sequence is TGCGCCAGCAGCTTGGGTCCAGGGGGGTCCTACGAGCAGTACTTC. Amino acid sequence: CASSLGPGGSYEQYF.

This clonotype has a count of ten or more. The chain uses TRBV3-1 and TRBJ2-2, with D possibly called TRBD1 or TRBD2 (5 bases each). V was clipped by 6 bases and J by 0 bases, with 14 bases between them. The CDR3 extends over 16 amino acids. Germline V gene sequence: CDR1 LGHDT, CDR2 YNNKEL (reference sequence). CDR3 in DNA: TGTGCCAGCAGAGAGGGACGCATGGCGAACACCGGGGAGCTGTTTTTT. Translated: CASREGRMANTGELFF.

This clonotype was seen repeatedly, ten times or more. The V call is TRBV28, the J call TRBJ2-5, with 7 bases lining up with TRBD2. With V trimmed by 7 bases and J by 5 bases, 7 bases remained unmatched. The germline V gene has CDR1 MDHEN and CDR2 SYDVKM. This CDR3 region has 13 residues. CDR3 region: CASMSGAVETQYF. In DNA, the CDR3 is TGTGCCAGCATGAGCGGGGCGGTGGAGACCCAGTACTTC.

This clonotype was counted many times. The rearrangement uses TRBV10-3 and TRBJ1-3; D remains unclear. The CDR3 contains 15 residues. The germline V gene has CDR1 ENHRY and CDR2 SYGVKD. Trimming shortened V by 0 bases and J by 2 bases, and 8 bases separated the two germline ends. Here the CDR3 reads CAISESGSTGNTIYF. Written as DNA, the CDR3 is TGTGCCATCAGTGAGTCCGGTAGCACTGGAAACACCATATATTTT.

This clonotype was detected many times. The chain links TRBV12-3 or TRBV12-4 to TRBJ1-2, with a tentative D call TRBD1 (5 bases). V was cut by 5 bases and J by 4 bases, with 17 bases left in between. The CDR3 sequence is 15 residues long. CDR3 protein: CASSPDLQAFYGYTF. DNA for the CDR3: TGTGCCAGCAGTCCAGACCTACAGGCGTTCTATGGCTACACCTTC.

This clonotype was seen repeatedly, ten times or more. The chain joins TRBV14 to TRBJ1-3; D remains ambiguous. Per the germline V gene, CDR1 is SGHDN and CDR2 is FVKESK. V gave up 0 bases and J gave up 4 bases, with 16 bases separating them. CDR3 length: 17 amino acids. The CDR3 loop is CASSQDWGTQRGNTIYF. In DNA, the CDR3 is TGTGCCAGCAGCCAAGATTGGGGAACCCAAAGAGGAAACACCATATATTTT.

This clonotype occurred many times. J is TRBJ2-3 and V is TRBV12-3 or TRBV12-4; D uncertain. CDR3 size: 13 residues. Trimming left V 5 bases short and J 0 bases short, with 6 bases between. CDR3 in DNA: TGTGCCAGCAGTCGCCCCAGCACAGATACGCAGTATTTT. This codes for CASSRPSTDTQYF.

Of note for this clonotype: A read error may be the cause here, since a much bigger clone is one base away. The DNA for the CDR3 is TGTGCCAGTAGTTCATGGGACAGGGGGGAGAATCAGCCCCAGCCTTTT. This gives the protein CASSSWDRGENQPQPF. V usage is TRBV19 and J usage is TRBJ1-5; 11 nucleotides align to TRBD1. This CDR3 is 16 amino acids long. CDR1 is LNHDA and CDR2 is SQIVND in the germline V gene (reference sequence).

Notes on this clonotype: A much larger clone lies one base from this, so it may be a read error. The chain links TRBV9 to TRBJ2-1; perhaps D is TRBD1 or TRBD2 (5 bases each). Germline V gene sequence: CDR1 SGDLS, CDR2 YYNGEE. The CDR3 is 17 residues long. Trimming stripped 3 bases from V and 4 bases from J, with 20 bases between. CDR3 sequence: CASSAAGGRQSYNEQFF. DNA for the CDR3: TGTGCCAGCAGCGCAGCTGGGGGACGTCAATCGTACAATGAGCAGTTCTTC.

This clonotype appeared many times. The chain combines TRBV20-1 with TRBJ2-7; D is unresolved. The V gene lost 3 bases and the J gene lost 0 bases, with 6 bases spanning the gap. Germline V gene data show CDR1 as DFQATT and CDR2 as SNEGSKA (reference sequence). The CDR3 loop spans 12 amino acids. CDR3 residues: CSASGISYEQYF. The CDR3 DNA reads as TGCAGTGCTAGTGGGATCTCCTACGAGCAGTACTTC.

This clonotype was observed at least ten times. The chain recombines TRBV5-6 with TRBJ1-1; D is uncertain. The V end lost 3 bases, the J end lost 4 bases, and 13 bases lay between the germline ends. CDR3 length: 14 residues. Germline-derived CDR1 and CDR2 are SGHDT and YYEEEE. CDR3 amino acids: CASSYTGRITEAFF. CDR3 bases: TGTGCCAGCAGCTATACGGGCAGGATCACTGAAGCTTTCTTT.

There are many counts of this clonotype. This chain joins TRBV12-3 or TRBV12-4 and TRBJ1-5; the D is unclear. Trimming took 3 bases from V and 7 from J, leaving 7 bases between them. The CDR3 extends over 12 amino acids. Here the CDR3 DNA reads TGTGCCAGCAGTTTTCAAGGACAGCCCCAGCATTTT. This gives the protein CASSFQGQPQHF.

In this sample, this clonotype turned up many times. V is TRBV5-1 and J is TRBJ2-7; TRBD2 matches at 7 bases. This CDR3 region has 16 residues. After removal of 2 bases from V and 0 bases from J, the junction contained 8 bases not matched to a gene. CDR1 is SGHRS, CDR2 YFSETQ, per germline. CDR3: CASSLGRETASYEQYF. CDR3 sequence (DNA): TGCGCCAGCAGCTTAGGGAGGGAGACGGCCTCCTACGAGCAGTACTTC.

This clonotype is a singleton in its sample. The J gene is TRBJ2-1, the V gene TRBV18, with 12 bases fitting TRBD1. Germline CDR1 reads KGHSH; CDR2 reads LQKENI. V was pared by 2 bases and J by 8 bases, with 7 bases of the junction left unmatched. CDR3 length: 16 residues. The chain's CDR3 is CASSPSPGTGGDEQFF. CDR3 DNA: TGTGCCAGCTCACCATCTCCCGGGACAGGGGGCGATGAGCAGTTCTTC.

CDR3 sequence reads: CASSIRDRASYEQYF. The DNA for the CDR3 is TGTGCCAGTAGTATCCGGGACAGAGCCTCCTACGAGCAGTACTTC. The J gene is TRBJ2-7, the V gene TRBV19; 7 bases line up with TRBD1. The germline gives CDR1 LNHDA, CDR2 SQIVND (reference sequence). The V segment lost 3 bases and the J segment 0 bases; nucleotides outside the gene matches: 5. This CDR3 is built from 15 residues.

The V and J genes are TRBV6-1 and TRBJ1-1; no definite D call. The V gene lost 6 bases and the J gene lost 3 bases, with 20 bases spanning the gap. Germline V gives CDR1 MNHNS, CDR2 SASEGT. There are 16 residues in the CDR3. The CDR3 DNA is TGTGCCAGCAGCCAAACCCGGGTATGGAGTTACACTGAAGCTTTCTTT. Protein product: CASSQTRVWSYTEAFF.

There are many counts of this clonotype. Here the CDR3 reads CASATGFESPLHF. The CDR3 nucleotides read TGTGCCAGCGCCACAGGGTTCGAGTCACCCCTCCACTTT. V gene TRBV6-6 combines with J gene TRBJ1-6, with a tentative D call TRBD1 (6 bases). From germline, CDR1 is MNHNY and CDR2 SVGAGI (reference sequence). The CDR3 loop spans 13 amino acids. V shed 8 bases and J shed 10 bases, with 15 bases lying between them.